The present T cell receptor (beta chain) was sequenced within a study of identical twins. Each CDR3 protein gets one entry after TCRdb re-called the 5' RACE reads with MiXCR. The table shows roughly 250,000 distinct CDR3 sequences, with roughly 7% occurring only once. This clonotype was recorded many times. The CDR3 runs 13 residues. V was cut by 7 bases and J by 3 bases, with 12 bases left in between. Germline CDR1 MNHEY, CDR2 SVGAGI. Separately, the same data were catalogued under a study of yellow fever vaccine responses in identical twins.

The sample taken for sequencing was memory (CD45RO+) T cells sorted from blood. The sequence was collected from a woman aged 18 to 35 in good health. The chain employs TRBV6-5 and TRBJ1-1; no clear D gene. CDR3 DNA sequence: TGTGCCAGCAATTCCGGAGAGGACACTGAAGCTTTCTTT. It encodes CASNSGEDTEAFF.